Reported below is one TCR beta chain. The target antigen is unknown. Data came from immunoSEQ multiplex PCR; TCRdb stores just in-frame clones and leaves some out. The data contain about 160,000 clones, about 90% of them seen just once; the ten biggest clones take up roughly 4.4%. This specimen belongs to a study of T cell responses to AZD1222 COVID-19 vaccine. General study results and limits: Of spike-specific TCRs, nearly half reportedly target regions left unmutated in variants.

Trimming took 3 bases from V and 1 from J; bases not matched to a gene: 7. CDR3 size: 16 residues. Germline loops: CDR1 SGHRS, CDR2 YFSETQ. The chain links TRBV5-1 to TRBJ2-1, with TRBD1 matching over 7 bases. The sequenced sample was peripheral blood, obtained on day 0 of MenACWY control vaccination. The receptor's source is an adult in good health. CDR3 loop: CASSSERGLSYNEQFF. CDR3 nucleotides: TGCGCCAGCAGCTCTGAGAGGGGGCTGTCCTACAATGAGCAGTTCTTC.